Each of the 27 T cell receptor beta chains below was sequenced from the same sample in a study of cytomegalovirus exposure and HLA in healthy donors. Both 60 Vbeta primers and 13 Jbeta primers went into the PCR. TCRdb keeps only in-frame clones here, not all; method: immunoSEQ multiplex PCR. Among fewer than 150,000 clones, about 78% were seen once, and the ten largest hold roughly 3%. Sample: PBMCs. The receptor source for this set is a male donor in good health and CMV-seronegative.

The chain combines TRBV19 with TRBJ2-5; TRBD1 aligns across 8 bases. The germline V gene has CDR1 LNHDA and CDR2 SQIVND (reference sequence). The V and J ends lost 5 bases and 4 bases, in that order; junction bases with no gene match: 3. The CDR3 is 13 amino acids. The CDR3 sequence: CASSDRGSETQYF. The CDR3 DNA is TGTGCCAGTAGTGACAGGGGCTCAGAGACCCAGTACTTC. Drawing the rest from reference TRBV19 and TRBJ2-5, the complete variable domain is DGGITQSPKYLFRKEGQNVTLSCEQNLNHDAMYWYRQDPGQGLRLIYYSQIVNDFQKGDIAEGYSVSREKKESFPLTVTSAQKNPTAFYLCASSDRGSETQYFGPGTRLLVL.

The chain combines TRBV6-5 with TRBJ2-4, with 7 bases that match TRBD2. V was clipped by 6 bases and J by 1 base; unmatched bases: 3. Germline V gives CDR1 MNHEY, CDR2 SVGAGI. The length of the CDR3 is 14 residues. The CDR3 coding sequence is TGTGCCAGCAGGCCCGGGGGGGCCAAAAACATTCAGTACTTC. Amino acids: CASRPGGAKNIQYF.

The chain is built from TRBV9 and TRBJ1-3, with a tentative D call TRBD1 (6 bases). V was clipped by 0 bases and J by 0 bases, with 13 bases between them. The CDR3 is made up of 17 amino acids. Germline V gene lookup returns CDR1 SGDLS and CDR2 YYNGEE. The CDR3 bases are TGTGCCAGCAGCGTAGAGGTCAGGGGCAGCTCTGGAAACACCATATATTTT. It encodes CASSVEVRGSSGNTIYF.

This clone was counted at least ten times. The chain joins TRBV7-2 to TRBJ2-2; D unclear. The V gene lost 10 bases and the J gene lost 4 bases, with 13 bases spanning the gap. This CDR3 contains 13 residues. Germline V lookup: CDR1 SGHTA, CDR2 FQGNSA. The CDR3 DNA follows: TGTGCCACCTCTCAGTTTCTCACCGGGGAGCTGTTTTTT. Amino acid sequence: CATSQFLTGELFF.

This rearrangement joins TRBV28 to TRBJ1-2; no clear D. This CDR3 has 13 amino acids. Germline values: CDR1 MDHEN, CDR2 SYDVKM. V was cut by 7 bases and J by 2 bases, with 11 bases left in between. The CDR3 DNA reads TGTGCCAGCACCCTAGGATTAAACTATGGCTACACCTTC. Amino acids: CASTLGLNYGYTF.

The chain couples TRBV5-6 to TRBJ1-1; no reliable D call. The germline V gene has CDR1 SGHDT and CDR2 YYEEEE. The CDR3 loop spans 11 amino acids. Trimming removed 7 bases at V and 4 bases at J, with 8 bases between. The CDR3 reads CASGRSTEAFF. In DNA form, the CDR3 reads TGTGCCAGCGGGCGAAGCACTGAAGCTTTCTTT. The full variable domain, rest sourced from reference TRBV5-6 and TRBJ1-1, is DAGVTQSPTHLIKTRGQQVTLRCSPKSGHDTVSWYQQALGQGPQFIFQYYEEEERQRGNFPDRFSGHQFPNYSSELNVNALLLGDSALYLCASGRSTEAFFGQGTRLTVV.

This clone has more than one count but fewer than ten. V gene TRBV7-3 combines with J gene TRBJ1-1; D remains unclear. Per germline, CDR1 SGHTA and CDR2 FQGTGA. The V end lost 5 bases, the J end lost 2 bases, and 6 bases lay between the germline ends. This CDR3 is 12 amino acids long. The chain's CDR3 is CASSGPNTEAFF. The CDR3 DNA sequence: TGTGCCAGCAGCGGCCCCAACACTGAAGCTTTCTTT.

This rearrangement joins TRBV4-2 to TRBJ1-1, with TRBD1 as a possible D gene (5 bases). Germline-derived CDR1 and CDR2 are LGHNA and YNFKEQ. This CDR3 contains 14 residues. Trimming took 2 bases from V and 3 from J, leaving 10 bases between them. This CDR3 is CASSQQGSDTEAFF. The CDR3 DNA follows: TGTGCCAGCAGCCAACAGGGATCAGACACTGAAGCTTTCTTT.

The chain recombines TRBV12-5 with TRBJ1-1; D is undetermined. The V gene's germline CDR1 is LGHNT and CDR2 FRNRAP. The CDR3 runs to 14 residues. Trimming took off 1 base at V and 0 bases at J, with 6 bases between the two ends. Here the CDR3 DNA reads TGTGCTAGTGGTTTGGGACACTTGAACACTGAAGCTTTCTTT. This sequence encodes CASGLGHLNTEAFF.

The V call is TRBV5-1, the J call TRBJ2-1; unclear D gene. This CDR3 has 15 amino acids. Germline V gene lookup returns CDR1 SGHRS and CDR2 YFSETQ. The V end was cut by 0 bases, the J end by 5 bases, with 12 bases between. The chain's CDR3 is CASSLVGGSNNEQFF. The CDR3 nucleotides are TGCGCCAGCAGCTTGGTTGGCGGAAGTAACAATGAGCAGTTCTTC.

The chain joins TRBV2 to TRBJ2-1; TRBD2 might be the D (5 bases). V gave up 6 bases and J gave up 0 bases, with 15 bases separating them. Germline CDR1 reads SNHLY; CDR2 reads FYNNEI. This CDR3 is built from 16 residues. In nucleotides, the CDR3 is TGTGCCAGCAGGGTCAGGAGAGGGAGCTCCTACAATGAGCAGTTCTTC. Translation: CASRVRRGSSYNEQFF. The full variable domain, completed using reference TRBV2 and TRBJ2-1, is EPEVTQTPSHQVTQMGQEVILRCVPISNHLYFYWYRQILGQKVEFLVSFYNNEISEKSEIFDDQFSVERPDGSNFTLKIRSTKLEDSAMYFCASRVRRGSSYNEQFFGPGTRLTVL.

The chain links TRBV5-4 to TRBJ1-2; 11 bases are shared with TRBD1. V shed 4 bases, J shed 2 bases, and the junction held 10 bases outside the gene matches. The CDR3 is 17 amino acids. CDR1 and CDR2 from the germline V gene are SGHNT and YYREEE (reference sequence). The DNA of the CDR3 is TGTGCCAGCAGCCCAGGACAGGGGGCTAATCTGAACTATGGCTACACCTTC. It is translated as CASSPGQGANLNYGYTF.

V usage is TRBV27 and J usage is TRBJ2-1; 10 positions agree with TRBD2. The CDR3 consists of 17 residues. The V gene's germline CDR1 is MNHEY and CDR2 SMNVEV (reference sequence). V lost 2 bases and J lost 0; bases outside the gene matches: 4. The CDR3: CASSLQSGRASYNEQFF. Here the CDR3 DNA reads TGTGCCAGCAGTTTACAGAGCGGGAGGGCCTCCTACAATGAGCAGTTCTTC.

The CDR3 protein is CASSFRDRVNYGYTF. CDR3 in DNA: TGTGCCAGCAGCTTCCGGGACAGGGTAAACTATGGCTACACCTTC. This sequence joins TRBV5-6 and TRBJ1-2; TRBD1 matches at 9 bases. CDR1 SGHDT and CDR2 YYEEEE come from the germline V gene. V gave up 2 bases and J gave up 2 bases; unmatched junction bases: 4. This CDR3 is built from 15 residues.

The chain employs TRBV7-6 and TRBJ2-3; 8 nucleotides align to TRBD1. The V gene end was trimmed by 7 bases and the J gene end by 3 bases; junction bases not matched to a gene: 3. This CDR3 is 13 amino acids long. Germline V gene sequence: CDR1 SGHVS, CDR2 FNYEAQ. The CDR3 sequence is CASTQGATDTQYF. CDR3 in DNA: TGTGCCAGCACCCAGGGGGCTACAGATACGCAGTATTTT.

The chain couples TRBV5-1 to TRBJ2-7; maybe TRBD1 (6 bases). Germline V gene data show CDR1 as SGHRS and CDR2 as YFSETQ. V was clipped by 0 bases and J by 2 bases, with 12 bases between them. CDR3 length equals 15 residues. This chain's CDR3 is CASSLDVGQTYEQYF. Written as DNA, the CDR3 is TGCGCCAGCAGCTTGGACGTAGGACAGACCTACGAGCAGTACTTC.

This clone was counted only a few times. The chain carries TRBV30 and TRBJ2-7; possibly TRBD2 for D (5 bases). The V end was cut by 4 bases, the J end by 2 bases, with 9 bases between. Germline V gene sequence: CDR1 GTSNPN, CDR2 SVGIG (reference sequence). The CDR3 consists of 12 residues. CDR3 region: CAWTPGTYEQYF. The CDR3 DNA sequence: TGTGCCTGGACCCCGGGGACCTACGAGCAGTACTTC.

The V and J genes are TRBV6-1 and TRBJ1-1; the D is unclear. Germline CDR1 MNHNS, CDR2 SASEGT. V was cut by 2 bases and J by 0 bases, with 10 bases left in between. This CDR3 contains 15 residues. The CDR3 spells CASSEPRRLNTEAFF. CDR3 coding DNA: TGTGCCAGCAGTGAACCCAGAAGATTGAACACTGAAGCTTTCTTT.

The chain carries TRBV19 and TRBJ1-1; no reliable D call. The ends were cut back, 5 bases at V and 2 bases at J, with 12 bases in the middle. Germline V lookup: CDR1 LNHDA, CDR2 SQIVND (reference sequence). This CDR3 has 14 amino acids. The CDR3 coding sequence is TGTGCCAGTAGTCCCTACGGTACTAACACTGAAGCTTTCTTT. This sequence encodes CASSPYGTNTEAFF.

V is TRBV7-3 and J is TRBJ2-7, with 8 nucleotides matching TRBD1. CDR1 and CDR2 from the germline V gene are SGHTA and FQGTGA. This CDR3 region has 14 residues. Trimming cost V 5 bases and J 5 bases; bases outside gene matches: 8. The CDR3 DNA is TGTGCCAGCAGCATACAGGGGGGCCCCGACGAGCAGTACTTC. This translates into CASSIQGGPDEQYF.

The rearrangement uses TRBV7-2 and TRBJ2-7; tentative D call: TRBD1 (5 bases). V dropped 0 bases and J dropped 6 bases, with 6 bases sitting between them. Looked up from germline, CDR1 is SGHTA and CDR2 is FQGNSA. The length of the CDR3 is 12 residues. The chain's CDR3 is CASSLARAEQYF. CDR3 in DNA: TGTGCCAGCAGCTTAGCCAGGGCCGAGCAGTACTTC.

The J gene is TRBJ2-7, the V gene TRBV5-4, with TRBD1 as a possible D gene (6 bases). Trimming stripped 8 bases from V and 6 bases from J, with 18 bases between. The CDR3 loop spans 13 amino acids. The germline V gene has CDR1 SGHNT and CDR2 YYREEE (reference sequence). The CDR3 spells CASSPQGLGEQYF. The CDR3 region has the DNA TGTGCCAGTAGCCCACAGGGATTGGGCGAGCAGTACTTC. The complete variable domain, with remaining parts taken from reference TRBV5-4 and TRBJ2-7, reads ETGVTQSPTHLIKTRGQQVTLRCSSQSGHNTVSWYQQALGQGPQFIFQYYREEENGRGNFPPRFSGLQFPNYSSELNVNALELDDSALYLCASSPQGLGEQYFGPGTRLTVT.

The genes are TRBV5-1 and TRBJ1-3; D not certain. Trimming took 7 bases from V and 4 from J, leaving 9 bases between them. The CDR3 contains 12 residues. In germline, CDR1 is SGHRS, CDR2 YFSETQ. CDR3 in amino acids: CASRGGGNTIYF. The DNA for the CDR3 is TGCGCCAGCCGCGGAGGGGGAAACACCATATATTTT.

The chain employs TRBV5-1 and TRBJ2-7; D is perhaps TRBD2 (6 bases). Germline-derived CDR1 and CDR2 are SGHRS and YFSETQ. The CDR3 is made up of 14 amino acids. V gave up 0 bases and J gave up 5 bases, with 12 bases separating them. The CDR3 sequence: CASSLGGTPDEQYF. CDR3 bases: TGCGCCAGCAGCTTGGGCGGGACCCCTGACGAGCAGTACTTC.

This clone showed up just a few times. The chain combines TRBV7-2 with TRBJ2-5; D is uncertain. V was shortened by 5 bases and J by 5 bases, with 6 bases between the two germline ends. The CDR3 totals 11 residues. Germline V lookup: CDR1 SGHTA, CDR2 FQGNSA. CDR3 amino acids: CASSPRETQYF. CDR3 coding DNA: TGTGCCAGCAGCCCGCGGGAGACCCAGTACTTC.

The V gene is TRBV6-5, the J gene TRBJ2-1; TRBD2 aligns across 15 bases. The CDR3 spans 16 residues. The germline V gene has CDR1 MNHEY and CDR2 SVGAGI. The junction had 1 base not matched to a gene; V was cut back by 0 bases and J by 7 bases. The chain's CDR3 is CASSYSGLAGGNEQFF. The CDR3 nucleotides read TGTGCCAGCAGTTACTCGGGACTAGCGGGAGGTAATGAGCAGTTCTTC.

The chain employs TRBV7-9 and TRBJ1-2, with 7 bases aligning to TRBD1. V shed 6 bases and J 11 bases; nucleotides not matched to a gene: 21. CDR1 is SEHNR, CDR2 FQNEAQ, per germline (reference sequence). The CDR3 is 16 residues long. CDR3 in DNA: TGTGCCAGCAGGAAAACCCAGGGACAGCTCCTCCAATATTACACCTTC. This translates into CASRKTQGQLLQYYTF.